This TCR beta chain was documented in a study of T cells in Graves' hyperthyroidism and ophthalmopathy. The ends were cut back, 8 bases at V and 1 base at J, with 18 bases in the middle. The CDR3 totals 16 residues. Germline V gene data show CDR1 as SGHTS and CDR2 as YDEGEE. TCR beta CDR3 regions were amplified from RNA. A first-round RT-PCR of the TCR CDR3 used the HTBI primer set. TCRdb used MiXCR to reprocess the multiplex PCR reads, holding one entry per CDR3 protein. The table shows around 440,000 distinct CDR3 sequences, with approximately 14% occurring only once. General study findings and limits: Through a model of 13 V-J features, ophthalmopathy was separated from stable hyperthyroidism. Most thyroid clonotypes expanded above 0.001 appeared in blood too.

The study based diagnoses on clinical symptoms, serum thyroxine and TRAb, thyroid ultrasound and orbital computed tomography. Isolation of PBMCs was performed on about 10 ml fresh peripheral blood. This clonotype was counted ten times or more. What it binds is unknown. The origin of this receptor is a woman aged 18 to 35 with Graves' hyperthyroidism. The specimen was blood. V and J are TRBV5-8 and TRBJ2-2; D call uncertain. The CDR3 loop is CARPASVSRNTGELFF. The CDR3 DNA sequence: TGTGCCAGGCCAGCTTCGGTCTCCCGGAACACCGGGGAGCTGTTTTTT.